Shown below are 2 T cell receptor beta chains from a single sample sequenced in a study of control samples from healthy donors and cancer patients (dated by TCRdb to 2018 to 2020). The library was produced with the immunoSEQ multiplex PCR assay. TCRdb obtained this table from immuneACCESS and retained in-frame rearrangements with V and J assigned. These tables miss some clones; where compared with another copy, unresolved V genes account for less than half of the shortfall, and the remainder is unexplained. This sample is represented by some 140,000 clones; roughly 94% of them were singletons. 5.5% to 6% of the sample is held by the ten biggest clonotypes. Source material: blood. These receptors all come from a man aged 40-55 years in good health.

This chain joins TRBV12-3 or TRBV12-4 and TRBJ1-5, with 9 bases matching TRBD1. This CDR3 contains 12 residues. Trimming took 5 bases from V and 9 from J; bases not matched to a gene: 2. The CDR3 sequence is CASSPDRGPQHF. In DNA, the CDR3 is TGTGCCAGCAGTCCGGACAGGGGGCCCCAGCATTTT.

The CDR3 region is CASSGGQGPDTQYF. CDR3 in DNA: TGTGCCAGCAGCGGTGGACAGGGACCCGATACGCAGTATTTT. The rearrangement links TRBV9 to TRBJ2-3; 8 bases are shared with TRBD1. This CDR3 spans 14 amino acids. V was clipped by 3 bases and J by 6 bases; unmatched bases: 6. Germline V gene sequence: CDR1 SGDLS, CDR2 YYNGEE.